This T cell receptor (beta chain) was documented in a study of OX40 agonist ivuxolimab in advanced cancers. The CDR3 has 12 residues. Trimming took off 1 base at V and 5 bases at J, with 6 bases between the two ends. Germline CDR1 reads GTSNPN; CDR2 reads SVGIG (reference sequence). Method: immunoSEQ multiplex PCR; TCRdb's copy keeps in-frame clones and lacks some. The sample comprises about 44,000 clones, roughly 80% of which are singletons, and under 11% rests with the top ten. This clone was observed a few times. The receptor was derived from an adult with an advanced solid tumor such as melanoma, head and neck, liver or kidney cancer. The chain carries TRBV30 and TRBJ1-5; D perhaps matches TRBD1 (5 bases). Here the sequenced sample was CD4+ or CD8+ T cells sorted from blood, taken in a trial of the OX40 agonist ivuxolimab. The CDR3 coding sequence is TGTGCCTGGAGTGGGGACCATCAGCCCCAGCATTTT. It codes for CAWSGDHQPQHF.